This T cell receptor (beta chain) was identified in a study of blood T cell repertoires in COVID-19 (dated by TCRdb to 2019 to 2021). About the full investigation: Samples from collaborators originated in the United States, Italy and Spain and spanned both the acute and convalescent phases of COVID-19. The prospective study material was composed of cDNA or gDNA derived from T cells, B-cell-depleted T cells, or PBMCs. Deeply sampled blood TCRbeta repertoires from subjects exposed to, actively infected with, or recovered from COVID-19 were included in the dataset. The repertoires were released in a freely available public database meant as a resource for research on the immune response to SARS-CoV-2. Samples came from the ongoing ImmuneRACE study (first 160 participants) plus 1,254 subjects from 6 global collaborators. A de-identified subject ID, COVID-19 status, age in years and sex were almost always included in the sample metadata. Where available, HLA class I and class II types were taken from metadata supplied by the sample provider and were not determined by assay-based typing.

In the case of this clone: Its antigen has not been determined. No quality values exist for individual bases; no much larger clone is one base distant.

Broad study findings and their caveats: Clinical and demographic metadata were provided uncurated, with the amount varying by source and participant.

Via the germline V gene, CDR1 is SQVTM and CDR2 ANQGSEA. V is reduced by 6 bases and J by 4 bases, leaving a spacing of 15 bases between them. The CDR3 holds 13 amino acids from the cysteine to the phenylalanine. The entry retains the CDR3 DNA only, 39 bases that are in frame from base 1. Collaborating institutions collected whole blood in K2EDTA tubes following their own protocols. For TCRbeta analysis, collaborators shipped samples in one of three forms: frozen whole blood, isolated PBMCs, or DNA extracted from either of those sample types. TCRbeta CDR3 regions were amplified from genomic DNA using the immunoSEQ Assay, a bias-controlled multiplex PCR. In the source study's methods: Nucleated cell counts per sample were estimated from amplification of reference gene primers within the assay. Sequence reads were collapsed and filtered to measure the absolute abundance of every unique TCRbeta CDR3 rearrangement. Productive Simpson clonality was computed per sample as the square root of Simpson's diversity index over productive rearrangements. TCRdb carries this immuneACCESS record with in-frame sequences only. Its versions omit some clonotypes, under half of them owing to an unresolved V gene in the studies checked, with the rest unexplained. The DNA was the basis for D and trimming; V, J and clone size are from that table. This sample holds 150,000 to 160,000 clones; 91% were observed only once. Approximately 0.55% of the sample comes from the top ten.

Rearrangement joined TRBV29-1 to TRBJ1-2, with no confident D gene call. The sample comprised peripheral blood. This receptor was obtained from a man aged 45 to 65 with acute or convalescent COVID-19. The DNA sequence reads TGCAGCGTCATCGAAGGTCACAGCTATGGCTACACCTTC. It codes for CSVIEGHSYGYTF.